Sequencing of this T cell receptor (beta chain) was carried out in a study of control samples from healthy donors and cancer patients. Data came from immunoSEQ multiplex PCR; TCRdb stores just in-frame clones and leaves some out. The sample holds around 150,000 clones, around 90% seen once. This clone was seen at least ten times. The J segment lost 7 bases and the V segment lost 6 bases, leaving 7 bases of the junction unmatched. CDR3 size: 12 residues. The germline V gene encodes CDR1 SQVTM and CDR2 ANQGSEA. The sequence was obtained from a man aged 25-45 years in good health. Sequencing was carried out using blood. The chain uses TRBV29-1 and TRBJ2-7, with 9 bases aligning to TRBD1. DNA for the CDR3: TGCAGCGTAGCCGGGACAGGGAGAGAGCAGTACTTC. As protein: CSVAGTGREQYF.